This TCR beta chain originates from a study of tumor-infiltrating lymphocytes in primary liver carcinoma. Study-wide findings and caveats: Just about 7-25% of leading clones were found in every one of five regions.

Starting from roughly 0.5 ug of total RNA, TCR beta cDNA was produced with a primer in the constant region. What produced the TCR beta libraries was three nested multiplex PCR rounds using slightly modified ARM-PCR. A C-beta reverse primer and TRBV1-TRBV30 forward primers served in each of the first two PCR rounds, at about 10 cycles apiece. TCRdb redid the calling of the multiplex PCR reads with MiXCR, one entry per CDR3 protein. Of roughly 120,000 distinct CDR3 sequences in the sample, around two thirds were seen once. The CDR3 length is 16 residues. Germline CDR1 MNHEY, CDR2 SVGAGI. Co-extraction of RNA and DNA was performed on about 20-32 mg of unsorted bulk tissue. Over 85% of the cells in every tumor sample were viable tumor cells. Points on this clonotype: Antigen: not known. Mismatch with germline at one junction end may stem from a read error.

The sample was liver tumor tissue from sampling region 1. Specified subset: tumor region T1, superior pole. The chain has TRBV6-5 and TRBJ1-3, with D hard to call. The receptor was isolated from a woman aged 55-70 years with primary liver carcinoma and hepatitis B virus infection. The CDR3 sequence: CASRAFLGLSGNTIHF. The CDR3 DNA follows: TGTGCCAGCAGAGCGTTTCTGGGCCTCTCTGGAAACACCATACATTTT.